This TCR beta chain is drawn from a study of T cells in Graves' hyperthyroidism and ophthalmopathy. Clinicians diagnosed patients from clinical symptoms, serum thyroxine and TRAb, thyroid ultrasound and orbital computed tomography. The source material, RNA transcripts, was used to amplify TCR beta CDR3 regions. Initially, a first-round RT-PCR of the TCR CDR3 employed the HTBI primer set. TCRdb recomputed calls from the multiplex PCR reads with MiXCR, one row per CDR3 protein. The sample comprises more than 600,000 distinct CDR3 sequences, roughly 15% of which are singletons, and approximately 8% rests with the top ten. Study-wide results and limits: Ophthalmopathy was model-predicted a median around 6.7 months pre-onset. Most clonotypes expanded in the thyroid (above 0.001) were also present in blood.

In this sample, this clonotype turned up many times. Its specificity is not known. The J segment lost 0 bases and the V segment lost 4 bases, leaving 7 bases of the junction unmatched. The germline CDR1 and CDR2 sequences are MDHEN and SYDVKM. There are 16 residues in the CDR3. The V and J genes are TRBV28 and TRBJ2-3; 7 nucleotides align to TRBD1. The sequence came from a man younger than 35 with Graves' hyperthyroidism. Sequencing input: blood. The CDR3 loop is CASSSPGTASTDTQYF. In nucleotides, the CDR3 is TGTGCCAGCAGTTCCCCGGGGACAGCTAGCACAGATACGCAGTATTTT. Based on the CDR3 plus reference TRBV28 and TRBJ2-3, the full variable domain is DVKVTQSSRYLVKRTGEKVFLECVQDMDHENMFWYRQDPGLGLRLIYFSYDVKMKEKGDIPEGYSVSREKKERFSLILESASTNQTSMYLCASSSPGTASTDTQYFGPGTRLTVL.